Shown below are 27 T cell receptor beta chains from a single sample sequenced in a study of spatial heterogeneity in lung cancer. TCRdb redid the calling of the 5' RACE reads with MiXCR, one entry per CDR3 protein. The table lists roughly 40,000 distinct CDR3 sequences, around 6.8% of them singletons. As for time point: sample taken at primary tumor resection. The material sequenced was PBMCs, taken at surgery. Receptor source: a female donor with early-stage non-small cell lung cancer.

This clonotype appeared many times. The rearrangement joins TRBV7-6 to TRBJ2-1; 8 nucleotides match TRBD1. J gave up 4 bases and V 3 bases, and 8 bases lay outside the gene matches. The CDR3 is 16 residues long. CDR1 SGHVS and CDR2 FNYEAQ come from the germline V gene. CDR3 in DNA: TGTGCCAGCAGCTTCTCTCAGGGGGCCCGATACAATGAGCAGTTCTTC. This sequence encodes CASSFSQGARYNEQFF.

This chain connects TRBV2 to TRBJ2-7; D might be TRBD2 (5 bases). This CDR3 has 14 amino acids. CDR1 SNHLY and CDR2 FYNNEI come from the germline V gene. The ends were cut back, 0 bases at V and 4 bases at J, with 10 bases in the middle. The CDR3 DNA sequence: TGTGCCAGCAGTGAAGCAAGGTCGGGATACGAGCAGTACTTC. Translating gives CASSEARSGYEQYF.

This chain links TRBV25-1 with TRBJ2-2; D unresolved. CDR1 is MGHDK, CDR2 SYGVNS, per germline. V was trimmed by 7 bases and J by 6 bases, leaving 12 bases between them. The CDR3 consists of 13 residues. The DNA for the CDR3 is TGTGCCAGCAAAGGGCGGTGGTCCGGGGAGCTGTTTTTT. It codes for CASKGRWSGELFF.

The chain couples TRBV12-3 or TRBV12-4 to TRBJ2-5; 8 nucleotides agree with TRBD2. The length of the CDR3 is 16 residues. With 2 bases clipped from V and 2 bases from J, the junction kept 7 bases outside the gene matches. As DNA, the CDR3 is TGTGCCAGCAGTTTATCACAGCGGGGGCTTCAAGAGACCCAGTACTTC. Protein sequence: CASSLSQRGLQETQYF.

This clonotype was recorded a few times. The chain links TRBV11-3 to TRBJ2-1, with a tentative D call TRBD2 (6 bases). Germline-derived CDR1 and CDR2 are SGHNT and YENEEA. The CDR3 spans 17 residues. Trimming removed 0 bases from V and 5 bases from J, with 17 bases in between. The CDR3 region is CASSLEGWVRGDNEQFF. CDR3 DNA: TGTGCCAGCAGCTTAGAAGGCTGGGTGCGGGGTGACAATGAGCAGTTCTTC.

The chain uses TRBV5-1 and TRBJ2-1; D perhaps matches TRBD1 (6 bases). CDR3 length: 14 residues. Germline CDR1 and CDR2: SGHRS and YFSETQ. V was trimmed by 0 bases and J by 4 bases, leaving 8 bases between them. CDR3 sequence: CASSLGGLYNEQFF. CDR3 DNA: TGCGCCAGCAGCTTGGGGGGGCTATACAATGAGCAGTTCTTC. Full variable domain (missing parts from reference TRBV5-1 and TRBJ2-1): KAGVTQTPRYLIKTRGQQVTLSCSPISGHRSVSWYQQTPGQGLQFLFEYFSETQRNKGNFPGRFSGRQFSNSRSEMNVSTLELGDSALYLCASSLGGLYNEQFFGPGTRLTVL.

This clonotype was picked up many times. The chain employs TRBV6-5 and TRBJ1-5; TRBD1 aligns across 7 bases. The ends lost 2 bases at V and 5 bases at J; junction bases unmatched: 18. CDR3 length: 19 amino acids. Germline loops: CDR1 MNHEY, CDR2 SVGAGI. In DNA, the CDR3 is TGTGCCAGCAGTTACCACCGGACAGGTTCCGCCACTTCCCATCAGCCCCAGCATTTT. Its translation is CASSYHRTGSATSHQPQHF.

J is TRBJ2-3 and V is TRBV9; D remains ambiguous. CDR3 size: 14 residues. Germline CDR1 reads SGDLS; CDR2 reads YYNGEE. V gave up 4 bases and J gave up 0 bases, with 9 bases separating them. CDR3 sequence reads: CASSPRLSTDTQYF. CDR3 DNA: TGTGCCAGCAGCCCCCGCCTGAGCACAGATACGCAGTATTTT.

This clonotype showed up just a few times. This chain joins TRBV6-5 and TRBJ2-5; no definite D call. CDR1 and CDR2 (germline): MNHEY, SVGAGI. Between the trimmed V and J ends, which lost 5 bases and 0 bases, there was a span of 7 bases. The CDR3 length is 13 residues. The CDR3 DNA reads TGTGCCAGCAGTCTTCCGTACCAAGAGACCCAGTACTTC. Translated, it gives CASSLPYQETQYF.

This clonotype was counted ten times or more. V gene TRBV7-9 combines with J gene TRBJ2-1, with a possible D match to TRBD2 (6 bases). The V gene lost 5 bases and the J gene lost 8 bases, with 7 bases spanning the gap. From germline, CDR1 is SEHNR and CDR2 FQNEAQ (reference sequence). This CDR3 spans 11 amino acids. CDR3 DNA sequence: TGTGCCAGCAGCCGCGGGGATGAGCAGTTCTTC. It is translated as CASSRGDEQFF.

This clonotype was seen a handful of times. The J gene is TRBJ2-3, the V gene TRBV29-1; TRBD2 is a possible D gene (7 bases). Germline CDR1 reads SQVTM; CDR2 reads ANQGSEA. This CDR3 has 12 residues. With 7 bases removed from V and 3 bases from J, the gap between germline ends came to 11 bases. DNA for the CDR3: TGCAGCGCCGGGGGGCGGACAGATACGCAGTATTTT. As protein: CSAGGRTDTQYF.

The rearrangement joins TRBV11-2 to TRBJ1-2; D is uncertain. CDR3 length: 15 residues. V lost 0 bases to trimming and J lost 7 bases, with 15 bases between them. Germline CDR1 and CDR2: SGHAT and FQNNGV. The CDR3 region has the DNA TGTGCCAGCAGCTTAGATAGAAAGGGTCGGGCTGGCTACACCTTC. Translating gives CASSLDRKGRAGYTF. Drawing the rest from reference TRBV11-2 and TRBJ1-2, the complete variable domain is EAGVAQSPRYKIIEKRQSVAFWCNPISGHATLYWYQQILGQGPKLLIQFQNNGVVDDSQLPKDRFSAERLKGVDSTLKIQPAKLEDSAVYLCASSLDRKGRAGYTFGSGTRLTVV.

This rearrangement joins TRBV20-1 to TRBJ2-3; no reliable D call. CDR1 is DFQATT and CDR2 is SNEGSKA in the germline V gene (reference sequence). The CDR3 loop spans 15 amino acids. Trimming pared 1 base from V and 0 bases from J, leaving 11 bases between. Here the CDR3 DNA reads TGCAGTGCTAGAGTAGTCTACTCTAGCACAGATACGCAGTATTTT. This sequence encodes CSARVVYSSTDTQYF.

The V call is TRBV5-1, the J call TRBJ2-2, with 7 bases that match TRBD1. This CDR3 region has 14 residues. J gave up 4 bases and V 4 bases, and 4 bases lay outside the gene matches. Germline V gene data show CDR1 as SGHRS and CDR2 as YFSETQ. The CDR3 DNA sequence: TGCGCCAGCAGCCAAGGACAGGCCACCGGGGAGCTGTTTTTT. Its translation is CASSQGQATGELFF.

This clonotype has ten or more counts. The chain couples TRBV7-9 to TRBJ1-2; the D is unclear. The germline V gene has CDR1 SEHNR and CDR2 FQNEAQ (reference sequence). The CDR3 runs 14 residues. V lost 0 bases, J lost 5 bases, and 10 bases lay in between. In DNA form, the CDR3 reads TGTGCCAGCAGCTTAGCGCAGGACGGATATGGCTACACCTTC. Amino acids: CASSLAQDGYGYTF.

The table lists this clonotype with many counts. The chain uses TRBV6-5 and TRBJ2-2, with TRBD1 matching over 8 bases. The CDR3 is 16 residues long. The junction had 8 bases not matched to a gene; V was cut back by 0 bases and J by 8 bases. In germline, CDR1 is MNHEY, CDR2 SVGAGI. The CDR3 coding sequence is TGTGCCAGCAGTTACTCATGGACAGGGTCACCGGGGGAGCTGTTTTTT. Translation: CASSYSWTGSPGELFF.

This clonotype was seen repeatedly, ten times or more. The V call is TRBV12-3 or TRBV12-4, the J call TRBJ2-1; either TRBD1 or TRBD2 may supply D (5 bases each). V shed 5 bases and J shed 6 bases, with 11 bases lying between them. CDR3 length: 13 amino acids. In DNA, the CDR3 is TGTGCCAGCAGTCCCCGGGGCTCCAATGAGCAGTTCTTC. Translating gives CASSPRGSNEQFF.

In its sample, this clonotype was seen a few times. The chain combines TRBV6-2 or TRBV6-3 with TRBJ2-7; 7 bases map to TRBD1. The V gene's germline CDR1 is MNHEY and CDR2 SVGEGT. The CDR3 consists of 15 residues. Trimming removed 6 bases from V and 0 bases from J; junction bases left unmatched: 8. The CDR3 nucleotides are TGTGCCAGCAGAGTTGTGGGGACAGTCTCCTACGAGCAGTACTTC. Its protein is CASRVVGTVSYEQYF.

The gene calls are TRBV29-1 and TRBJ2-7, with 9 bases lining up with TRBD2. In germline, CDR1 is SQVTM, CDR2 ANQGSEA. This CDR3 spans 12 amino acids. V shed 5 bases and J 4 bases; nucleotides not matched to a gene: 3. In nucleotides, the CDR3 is TGCAGCGTTAGAAGCGGGAGGTACGAGCAGTACTTC. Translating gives CSVRSGRYEQYF.

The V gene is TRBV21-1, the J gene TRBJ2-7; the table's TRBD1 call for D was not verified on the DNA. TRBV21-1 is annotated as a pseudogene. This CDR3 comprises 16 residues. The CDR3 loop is CASSKATGQYSYEQYF. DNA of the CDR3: TGTGCCAGCAGCAAAGCCACGGGACAGTACTCCTACGAGCAGTACTTC.

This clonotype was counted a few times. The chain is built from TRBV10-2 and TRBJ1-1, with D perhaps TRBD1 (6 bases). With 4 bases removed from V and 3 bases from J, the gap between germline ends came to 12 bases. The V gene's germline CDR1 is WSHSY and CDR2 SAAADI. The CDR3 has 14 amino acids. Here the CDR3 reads CASSVAGADTEAFF. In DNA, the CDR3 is TGCGCCAGCAGTGTCGCGGGGGCGGACACTGAAGCTTTCTTT.

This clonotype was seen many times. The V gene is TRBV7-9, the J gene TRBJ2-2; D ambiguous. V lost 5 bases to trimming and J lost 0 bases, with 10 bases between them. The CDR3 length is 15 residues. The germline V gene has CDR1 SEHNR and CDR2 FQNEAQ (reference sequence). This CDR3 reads CASSSWATNTGELFF. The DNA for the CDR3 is TGTGCCAGCAGCAGCTGGGCTACGAACACCGGGGAGCTGTTTTTT.

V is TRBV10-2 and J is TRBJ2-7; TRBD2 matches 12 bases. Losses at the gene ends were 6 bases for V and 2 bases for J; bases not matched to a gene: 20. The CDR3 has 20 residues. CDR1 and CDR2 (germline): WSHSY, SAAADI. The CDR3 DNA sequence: TGCGCCAGCAGCGAACGAATTCCTAGCGGGGGGGCGAAAGGGACCTACGAGCAGTACTTC. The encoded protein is CASSERIPSGGAKGTYEQYF.

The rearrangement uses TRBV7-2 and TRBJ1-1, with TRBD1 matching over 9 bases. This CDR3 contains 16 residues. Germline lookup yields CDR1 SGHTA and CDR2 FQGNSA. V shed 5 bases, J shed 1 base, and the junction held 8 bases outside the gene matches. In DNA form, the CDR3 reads TGTGCCAGCAGCCGCCGGACAGGGGCGGAGAACACTGAAGCTTTCTTT. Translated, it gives CASSRRTGAENTEAFF.

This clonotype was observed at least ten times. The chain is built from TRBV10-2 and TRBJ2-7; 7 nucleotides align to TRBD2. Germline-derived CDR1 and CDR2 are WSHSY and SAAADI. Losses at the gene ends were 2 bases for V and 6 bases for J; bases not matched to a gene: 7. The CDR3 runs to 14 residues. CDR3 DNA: TGCGCCAGCAGTGAGATGCGGGGGAGGGGCGAGCAGTACTTC. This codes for CASSEMRGRGEQYF.

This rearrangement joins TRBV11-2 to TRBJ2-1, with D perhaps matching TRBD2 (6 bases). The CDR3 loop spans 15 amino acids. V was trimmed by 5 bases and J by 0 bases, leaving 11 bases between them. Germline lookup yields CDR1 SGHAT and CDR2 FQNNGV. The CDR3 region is CASSLSGISYNEQFF. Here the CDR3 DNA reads TGTGCCAGCAGCCTTAGCGGAATCTCCTACAATGAGCAGTTCTTC.

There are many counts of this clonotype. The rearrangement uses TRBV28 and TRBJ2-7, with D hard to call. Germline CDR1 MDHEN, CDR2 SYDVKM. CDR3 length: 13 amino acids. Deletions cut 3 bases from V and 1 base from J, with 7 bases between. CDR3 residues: CASSFAPSYEQYF. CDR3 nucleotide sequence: TGTGCCAGCAGTTTCGCGCCATCCTACGAGCAGTACTTC. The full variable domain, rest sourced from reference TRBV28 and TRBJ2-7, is DVKVTQSSRYLVKRTGEKVFLECVQDMDHENMFWYRQDPGLGLRLIYFSYDVKMKEKGDIPEGYSVSREKKERFSLILESASTNQTSMYLCASSFAPSYEQYFGPGTRLTVT.